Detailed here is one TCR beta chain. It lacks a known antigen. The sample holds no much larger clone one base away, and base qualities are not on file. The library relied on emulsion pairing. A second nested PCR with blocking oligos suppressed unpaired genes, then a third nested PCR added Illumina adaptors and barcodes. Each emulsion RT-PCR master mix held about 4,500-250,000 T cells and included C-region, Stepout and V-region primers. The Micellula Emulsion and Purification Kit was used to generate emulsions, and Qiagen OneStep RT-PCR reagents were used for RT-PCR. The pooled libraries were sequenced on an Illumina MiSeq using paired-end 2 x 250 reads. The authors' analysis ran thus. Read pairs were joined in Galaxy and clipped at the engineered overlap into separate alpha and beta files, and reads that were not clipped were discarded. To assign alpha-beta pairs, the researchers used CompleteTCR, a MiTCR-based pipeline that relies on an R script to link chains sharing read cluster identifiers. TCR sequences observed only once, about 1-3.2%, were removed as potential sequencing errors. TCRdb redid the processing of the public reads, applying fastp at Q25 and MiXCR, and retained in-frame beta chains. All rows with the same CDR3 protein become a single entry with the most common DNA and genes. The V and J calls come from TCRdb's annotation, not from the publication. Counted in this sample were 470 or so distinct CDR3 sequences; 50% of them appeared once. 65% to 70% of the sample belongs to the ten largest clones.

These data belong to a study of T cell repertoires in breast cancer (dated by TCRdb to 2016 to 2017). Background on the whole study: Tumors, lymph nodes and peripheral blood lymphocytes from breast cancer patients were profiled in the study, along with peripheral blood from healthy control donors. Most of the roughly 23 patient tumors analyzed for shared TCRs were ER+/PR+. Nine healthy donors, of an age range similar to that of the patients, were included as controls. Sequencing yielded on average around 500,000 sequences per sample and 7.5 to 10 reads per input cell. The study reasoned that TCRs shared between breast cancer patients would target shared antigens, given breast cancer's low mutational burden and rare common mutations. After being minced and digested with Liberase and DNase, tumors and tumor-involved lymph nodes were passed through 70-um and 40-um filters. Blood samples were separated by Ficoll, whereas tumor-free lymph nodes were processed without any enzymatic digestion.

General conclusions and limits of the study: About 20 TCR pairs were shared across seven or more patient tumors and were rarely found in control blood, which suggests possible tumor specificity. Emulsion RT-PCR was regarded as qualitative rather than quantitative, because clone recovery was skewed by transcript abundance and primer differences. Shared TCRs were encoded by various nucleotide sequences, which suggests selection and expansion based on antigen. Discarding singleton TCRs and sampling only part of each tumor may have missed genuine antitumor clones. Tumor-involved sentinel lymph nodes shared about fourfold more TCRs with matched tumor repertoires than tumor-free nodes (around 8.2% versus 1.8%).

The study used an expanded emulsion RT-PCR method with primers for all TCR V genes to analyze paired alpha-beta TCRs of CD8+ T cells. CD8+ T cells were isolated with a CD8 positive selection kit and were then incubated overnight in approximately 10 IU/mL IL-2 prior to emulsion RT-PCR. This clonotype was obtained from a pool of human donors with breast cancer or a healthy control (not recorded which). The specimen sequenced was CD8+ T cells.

The CDR3 protein is CASSPRTGADTEAFF. The nucleotide sequence reads as follows: TGTGCCAGCAGCCCGCGGACAGGGGCAGACACTGAAGCTTTCTTT. The sequence is built from TRBV7-2 and TRBJ1-1, and TRBD1 matches 9 of the central bases. Inclusive of the bounding cysteine and phenylalanine, the CDR3 is 15 residues long. Only CDR3 DNA is held: 45 bases, read in frame from base 1. CDR1 and CDR2 are read off the germline V gene as SGHTA and FQGNSA. Relative to germline, V is missing 5 bases and J is missing 3 bases, with 7 bases of the junction outside any gene match. Outside the CDR3, residues come from the reference TRBV7-2 and TRBJ1-1 proteins, so the full variable domain is: GAGVSQSPSNKVTEKGKDVELRCDPISGHTALYWYRQSLGQGLEFLIYFQGNSAPDKSGLPSDRFSAERTGGSVSTLTIQRTQQEDSAVYLCASSPRTGADTEAFFGQGTRLTVV.